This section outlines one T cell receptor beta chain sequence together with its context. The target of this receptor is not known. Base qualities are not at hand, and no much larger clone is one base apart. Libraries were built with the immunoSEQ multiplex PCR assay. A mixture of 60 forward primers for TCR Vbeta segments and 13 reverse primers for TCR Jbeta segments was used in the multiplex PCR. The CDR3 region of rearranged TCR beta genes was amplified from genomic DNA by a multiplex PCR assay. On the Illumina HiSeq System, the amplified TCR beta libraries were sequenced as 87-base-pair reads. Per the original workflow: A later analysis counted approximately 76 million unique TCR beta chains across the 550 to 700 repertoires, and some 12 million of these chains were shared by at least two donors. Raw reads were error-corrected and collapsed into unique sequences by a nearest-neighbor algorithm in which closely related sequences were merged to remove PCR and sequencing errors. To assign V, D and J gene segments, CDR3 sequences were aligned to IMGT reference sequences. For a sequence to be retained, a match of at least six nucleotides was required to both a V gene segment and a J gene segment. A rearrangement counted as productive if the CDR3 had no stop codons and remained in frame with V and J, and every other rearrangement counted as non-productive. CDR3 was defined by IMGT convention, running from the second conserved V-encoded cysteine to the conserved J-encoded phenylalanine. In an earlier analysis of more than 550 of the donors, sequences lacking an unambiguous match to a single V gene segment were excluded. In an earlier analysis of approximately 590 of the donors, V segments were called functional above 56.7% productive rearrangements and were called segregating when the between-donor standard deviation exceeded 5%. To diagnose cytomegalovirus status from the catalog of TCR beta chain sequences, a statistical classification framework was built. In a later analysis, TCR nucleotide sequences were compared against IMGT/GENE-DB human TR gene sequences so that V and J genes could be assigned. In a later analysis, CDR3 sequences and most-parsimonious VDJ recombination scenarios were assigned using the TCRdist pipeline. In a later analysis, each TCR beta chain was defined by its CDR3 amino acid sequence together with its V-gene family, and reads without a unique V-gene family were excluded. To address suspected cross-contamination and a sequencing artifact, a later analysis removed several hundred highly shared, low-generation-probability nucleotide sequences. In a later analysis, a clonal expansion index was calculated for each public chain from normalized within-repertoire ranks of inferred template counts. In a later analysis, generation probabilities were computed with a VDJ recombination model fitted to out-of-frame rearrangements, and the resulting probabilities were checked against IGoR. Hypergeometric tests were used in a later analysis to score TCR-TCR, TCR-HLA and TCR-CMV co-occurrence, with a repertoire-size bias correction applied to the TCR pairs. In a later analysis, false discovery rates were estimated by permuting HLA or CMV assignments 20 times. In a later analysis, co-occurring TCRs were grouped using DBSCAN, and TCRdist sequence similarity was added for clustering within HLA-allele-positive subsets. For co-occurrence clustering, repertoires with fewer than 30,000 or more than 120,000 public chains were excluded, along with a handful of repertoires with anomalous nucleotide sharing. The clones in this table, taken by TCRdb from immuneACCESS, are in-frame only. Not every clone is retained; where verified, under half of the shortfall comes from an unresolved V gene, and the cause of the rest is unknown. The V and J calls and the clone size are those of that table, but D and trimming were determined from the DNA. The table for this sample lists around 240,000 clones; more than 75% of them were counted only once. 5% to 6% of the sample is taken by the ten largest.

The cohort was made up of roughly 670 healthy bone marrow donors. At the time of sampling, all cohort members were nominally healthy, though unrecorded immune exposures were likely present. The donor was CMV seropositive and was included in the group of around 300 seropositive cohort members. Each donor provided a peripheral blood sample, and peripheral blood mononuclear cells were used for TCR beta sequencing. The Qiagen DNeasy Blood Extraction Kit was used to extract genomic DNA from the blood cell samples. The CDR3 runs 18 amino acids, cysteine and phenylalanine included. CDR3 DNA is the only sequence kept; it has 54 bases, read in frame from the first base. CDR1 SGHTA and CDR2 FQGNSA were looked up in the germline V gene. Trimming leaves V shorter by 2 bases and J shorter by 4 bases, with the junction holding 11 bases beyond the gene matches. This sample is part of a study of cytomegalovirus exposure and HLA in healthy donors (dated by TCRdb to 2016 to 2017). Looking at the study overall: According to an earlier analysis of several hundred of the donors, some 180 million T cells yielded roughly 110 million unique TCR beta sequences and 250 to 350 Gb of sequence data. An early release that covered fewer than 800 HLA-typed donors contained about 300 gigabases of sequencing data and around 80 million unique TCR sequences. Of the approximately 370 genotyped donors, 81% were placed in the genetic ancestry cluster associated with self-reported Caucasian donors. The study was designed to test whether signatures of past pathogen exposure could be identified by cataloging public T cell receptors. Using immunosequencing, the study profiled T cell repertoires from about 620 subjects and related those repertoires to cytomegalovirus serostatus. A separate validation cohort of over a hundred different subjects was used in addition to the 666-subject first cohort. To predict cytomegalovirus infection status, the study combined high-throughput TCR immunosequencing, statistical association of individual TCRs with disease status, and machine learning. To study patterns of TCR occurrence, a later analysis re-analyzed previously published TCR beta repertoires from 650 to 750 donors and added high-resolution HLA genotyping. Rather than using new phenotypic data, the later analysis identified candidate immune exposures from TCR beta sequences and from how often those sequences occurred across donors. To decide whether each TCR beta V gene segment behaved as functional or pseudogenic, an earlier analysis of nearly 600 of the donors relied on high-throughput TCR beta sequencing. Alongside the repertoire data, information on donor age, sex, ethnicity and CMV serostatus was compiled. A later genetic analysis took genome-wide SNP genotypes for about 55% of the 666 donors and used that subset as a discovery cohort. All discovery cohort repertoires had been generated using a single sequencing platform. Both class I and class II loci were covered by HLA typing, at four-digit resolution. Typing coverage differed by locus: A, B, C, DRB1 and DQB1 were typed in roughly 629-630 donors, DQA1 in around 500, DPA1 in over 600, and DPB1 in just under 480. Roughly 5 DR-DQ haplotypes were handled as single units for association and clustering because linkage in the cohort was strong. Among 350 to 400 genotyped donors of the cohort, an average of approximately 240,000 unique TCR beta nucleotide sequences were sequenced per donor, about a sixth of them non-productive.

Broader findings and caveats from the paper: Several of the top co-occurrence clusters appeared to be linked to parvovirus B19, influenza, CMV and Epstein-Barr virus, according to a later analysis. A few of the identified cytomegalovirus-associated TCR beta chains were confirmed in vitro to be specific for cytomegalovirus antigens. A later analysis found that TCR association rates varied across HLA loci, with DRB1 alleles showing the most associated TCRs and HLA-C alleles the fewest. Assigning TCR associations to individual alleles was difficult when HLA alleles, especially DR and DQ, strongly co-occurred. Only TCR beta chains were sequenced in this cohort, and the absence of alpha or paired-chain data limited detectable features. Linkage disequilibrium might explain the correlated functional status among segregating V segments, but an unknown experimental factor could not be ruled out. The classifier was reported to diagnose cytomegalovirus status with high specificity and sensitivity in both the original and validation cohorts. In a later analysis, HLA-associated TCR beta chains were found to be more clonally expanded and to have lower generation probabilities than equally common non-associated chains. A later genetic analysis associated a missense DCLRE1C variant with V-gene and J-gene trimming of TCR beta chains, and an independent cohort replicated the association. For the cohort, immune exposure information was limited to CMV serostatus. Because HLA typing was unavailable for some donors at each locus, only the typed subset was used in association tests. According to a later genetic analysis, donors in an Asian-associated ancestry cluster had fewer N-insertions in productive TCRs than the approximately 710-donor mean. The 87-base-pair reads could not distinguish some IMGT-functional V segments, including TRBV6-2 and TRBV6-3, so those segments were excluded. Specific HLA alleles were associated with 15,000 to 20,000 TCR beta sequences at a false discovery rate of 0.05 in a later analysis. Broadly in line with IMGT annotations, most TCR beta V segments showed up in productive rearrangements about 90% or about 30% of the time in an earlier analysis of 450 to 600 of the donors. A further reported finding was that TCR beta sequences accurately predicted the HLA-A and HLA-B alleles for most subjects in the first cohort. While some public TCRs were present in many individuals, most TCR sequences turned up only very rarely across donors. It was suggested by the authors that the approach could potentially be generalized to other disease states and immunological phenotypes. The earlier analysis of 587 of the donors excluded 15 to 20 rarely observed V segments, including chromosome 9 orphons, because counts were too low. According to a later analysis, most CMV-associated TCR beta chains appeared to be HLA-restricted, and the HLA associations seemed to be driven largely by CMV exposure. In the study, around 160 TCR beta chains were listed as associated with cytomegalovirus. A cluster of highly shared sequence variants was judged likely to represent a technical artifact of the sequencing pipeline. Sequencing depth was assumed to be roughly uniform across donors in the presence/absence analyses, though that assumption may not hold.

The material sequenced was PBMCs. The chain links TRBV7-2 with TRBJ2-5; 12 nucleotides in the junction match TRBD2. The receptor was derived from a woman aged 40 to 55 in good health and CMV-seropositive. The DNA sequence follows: TGTGCCAGCAGCTTACACACCCTTCGACTAGCGGGGGTAGAGACCCAGTACTTC. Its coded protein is CASSLHTLRLAGVETQYF.